This T cell receptor beta chain emerged from a study of blood T cells in healthy people across ages. The CDR3 is 19 amino acids. J lost 1 base, V lost 6 bases, and 16 bases had no gene match. Germline CDR1 SEHNR, CDR2 FQNEAQ (reference sequence). There are many counts of this clonotype. Using a J-beta primer mix together with a sample-barcoded 5' primer, a second PCR was run for roughly 6 to 11 cycles. MiXCR, run by TCRdb on the 5' RACE reads, gives a single entry per CDR3 protein. The top ten hold approximately 17% of the sample, which has some 1 million distinct CDR3 sequences, under 45% seen once. V is TRBV7-9 and J is TRBJ2-1; TRBD2 aligns across 9 bases. The source material was blood. The clonotype comes from a woman aged 55-69 years in good health. CDR3 residues: CASRITGNLAGESYNEQFF. The CDR3 DNA is TGTGCCAGCAGGATAACAGGGAACTTAGCGGGAGAGTCCTACAATGAGCAGTTCTTC.